This entry describes one T cell receptor (beta chain). Trimming pared 2 bases from V and 5 bases from J, leaving 9 bases between. The germline CDR1 and CDR2 sequences are SEHNR and FQNEAQ (reference sequence). This CDR3 contains 14 residues. The data were obtained in a study of blood T cell repertoires in COVID-19. Overall study: Italy, Spain and the United States were the sources of the convalescent and acute COVID-19 samples. In each case, the material was cDNA or gDNA derived from T cells, B-cell-depleted T cells, or PBMCs.

Enrolled during active infection, Seattle patients were then followed longitudinally. As processed by the authors: Amplifying reference gene primers gave estimates of nucleated cell counts. The table came from immunoSEQ multiplex PCR; TCRdb's copy has only in-frame clones and leaves some out. V and J calls and clone size are those listed in that table; D and trimming were worked out from the DNA. The sample holds about 370,000 clones, roughly nine tenths seen once. This TCR came from a woman in her 30s with COVID-19, enrolled during active disease. Sequencing input: peripheral blood. The chain uses TRBV7-9 and TRBJ1-4, with a possible D match to TRBD1 (5 bases). The CDR3 nucleotides read TGTGCCAGCAGCTTACAGGGATGGAATGAAAAACTGTTTTTT. This codes for CASSLQGWNEKLFF.